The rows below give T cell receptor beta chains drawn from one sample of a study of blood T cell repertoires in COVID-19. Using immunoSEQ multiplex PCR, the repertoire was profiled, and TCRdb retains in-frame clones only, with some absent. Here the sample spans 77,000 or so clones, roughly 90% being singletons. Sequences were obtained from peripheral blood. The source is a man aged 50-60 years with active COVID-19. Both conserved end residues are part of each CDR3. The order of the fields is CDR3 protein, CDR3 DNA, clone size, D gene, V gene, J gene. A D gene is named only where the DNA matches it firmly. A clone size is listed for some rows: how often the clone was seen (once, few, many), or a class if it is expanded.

CSVGGTATNEKLFF	TGCAGCGTTGGTGGGACAGCAACTAATGAAAAACTGTTTTTT	-	TRBD1	TRBV29-1	TRBJ1-4
CASSVEPQATNYGYTF	TGTGCCAGCAGCGTAGAGCCCCAGGCGACTAACTATGGCTACACCTTC	-	-	TRBV9	TRBJ1-2
CASSRTSGRAHSNSSYNEQFF	TGTGCCAGCAGCCGGACTAGCGGGAGGGCCCATTCGAATAGCTCCTACAATGAGCAGTTCTTC	-	TRBD2	TRBV6-2/TRBV6-3	TRBJ2-1
CASRTGTGGEKLFF	TGTGCCAGCAGGACCGGGACAGGGGGCGAAAAACTGTTTTTT	-	TRBD1	TRBV28	TRBJ1-4
CASSDPGLLETQYF	TGTGCCAGCAGCGATCCGGGACTACTGGAGACCCAGTACTTC	-	TRBD2	TRBV11-3	TRBJ2-5
CASSVSGGGYNEQFF	TGTGCCAGCAGCGTATCTGGCGGGGGATACAATGAGCAGTTCTTC	-	TRBD2	TRBV9	TRBJ2-1
CASSLAWNTEAFF	TGTGCCAGCAGCCTGGCCTGGAACACTGAAGCTTTCTTT	-	-	TRBV12-3/TRBV12-4	TRBJ1-1
CASSHPGLTYEQYF	TGTGCCAGCAGCCACCCGGGACTCACCTACGAGCAGTACTTC	once	-	TRBV7-8	TRBJ2-7
CASSSGHQNNEQFF	TGTGCCAGCAGCTCCGGACACCAAAACAATGAGCAGTTCTTC	-	-	TRBV7-3	TRBJ2-1
CASSPGGANYGYTF	TGTGCCAGCAGCCCAGGGGGAGCTAACTATGGCTACACCTTC	-	-	TRBV21-1	TRBJ1-2
CASSSITDTQYF	TGTGCCAGCAGCTCTATCACAGATACGCAGTATTTT	-	-	TRBV9	TRBJ2-3
CASSARTGQSNYGYTF	TGTGCCAGTAGTGCCCGGACAGGCCAATCTAACTATGGCTACACCTTC	-	TRBD1	TRBV19	TRBJ1-2
CASSYTGTYNSPLHF	TGTGCCAGCAGTTATACAGGGACCTATAATTCACCCCTCCACTTT	-	-	TRBV27	TRBJ1-6
CASSFSRIAYEQYF	TGTGCCAGCAGTTTTTCCAGGATCGCCTACGAGCAGTACTTC	-	-	TRBV27	TRBJ2-7